This T cell receptor beta chain was sequenced in a study of T-cell reconstitution after alpha-beta-depleted transplantation in children (dated by TCRdb to about 2016). Study-wide context: Using TCR repertoire profiling, the study quantitatively followed how T-cell immune reconstitution unfolded in children after TCRalphabeta/CD19-depleted allogeneic hematopoietic cell transplantation.

Paper-wide results and their limitations: The apparently early alphabetaT-cell count recovery about two months after transplant was reportedly dependent on only several hundred rapidly expanded clones derived from non-depleted graft cells. Over subsequent months, a decline in hyperexpanded clone frequencies was noted, and after one year, T-cell counts and TCRbeta diversity were mostly ascribed to newly produced T cells. In some patients, the high TCRbeta diversity seen at day 60 was put down to recipient T cells and intrathymic progenitors that had survived conditioning.

V was cut back by 2 bases and J by 4 bases, leaving a gap of 8 bases between them. Based on the germline V gene, the CDR1 and CDR2 sequences are SNHLY and FYNNEI. Spanning cysteine to phenylalanine, the CDR3 consists of 13 amino acids. CDR3 DNA only is kept here, 39 bases in frame from base 1. What this sample's treatment or condition label stands for: allogeneic hematopoietic cell transplantation with graft depleted of TCRalphabeta T cells and CD19 B cells. The children who served as transplant recipients had been given grafts of TCRalphabeta/CD19-depleted allogeneic hematopoietic cells. To note about this clonotype: It lacks a known antigen. Base qualities are not at hand, and no much larger clone is one base apart.

The method was PCR. Sequencing took place on an Illumina HiSeq 2500. TCR library preparation used molecular barcoding, with unique molecular identifiers applied to normalize quantification of the TCRbeta repertoire. TCRdb reran the public reads through fastp at Q25 and MiXCR, keeping productive beta chains. Identical CDR3 protein sequences are pooled into one entry, listed with their most common genes and DNA. The sample has about a million distinct CDR3 sequences on record, roughly 29% of them singletons. The ten largest clones capture over 25% of the sample. This TCR came from a boy younger than two who had a stem cell transplant for SCID, so the T cells may come from the graft donor. Recombination connected TRBV2 to TRBJ1-2; no D gene call is confident. The specimen was PBMCs, mostly from graft donor cells, collected 360 days after TCRalphabeta/CD19-depleted stem cell transplant. The CDR3 in this case is CASSELGGYGYTF. Here is the DNA: TGTGCCAGCAGTGAATTGGGTGGCTATGGCTACACCTTC.